This paragraph reports one TCR beta chain. The antigen remains unidentified. The data belong to a study of cytomegalovirus exposure and HLA in healthy donors. The CDR3 extends over 11 amino acids. The germline V gene has CDR1 MDHEN and CDR2 SYDVKM. V was clipped by 10 bases and J by 2 bases, with 8 bases between them. Points from the study as a whole: Researchers reported from a later analysis that most CMV-associated TCR beta chains appeared HLA-restricted. Common viral pathogens were later found to be apparently linked to several of the most significant clusters.

PCR amplification relied on 60 Vbeta primers (plus 13 Jbeta primers). Profiling relied on immunoSEQ multiplex PCR, and the TCRdb table lists in-frame clones only, not all of them. Here the sample spans roughly 160,000 clones, around 80% being singletons. The material sequenced was PBMCs. The clonotype was recovered from a male donor in good health and CMV-seropositive. The chain carries TRBV28 and TRBJ1-1, with a weak D call TRBD1 (6 bases). CDR3 nucleotide sequence: TGTGCCACGGGACATAACACTGAAGCTTTCTTT. Its protein product is CATGHNTEAFF.